This TCR beta chain was profiled in a study of shared clonotypes between healthy human individuals (dated by TCRdb to the early 2020s). With regard to the full study: The cohort included a few men and two women between 18 and 49 years of age. Per donor, three plates each were used for CD4 naive and CD4 memory, two for CD8 naive, and one for CD8 memory. Blood TCR repertoires of roughly 5 healthy adults were deeply sequenced to estimate repertoire size and the extent of clonotype sharing between individuals. To increase sequencing depth and limit assay-specific biases, TCR repertoire library preparation and sequencing were carried out by different laboratories using diverse techniques. Between about 0.8 and 9.5 billion PBMCs per donor were obtained by leukapheresis.

Overall results and qualifications from the work: Higher generation probabilities were observed for clonotypes shared by all four sorted-subset donors than for non-shared clonotypes. Only blood was sampled, and tissue TCR repertoires likely differ from those in blood. Estimated clonotype richness was generally larger for naive than for memory subsets. Because the study included only a small number of donors, the genetic and exposure-history diversity represented was limited. Even with the large sequencing depth, rarefaction of the sorted-subset datasets indicated that sequencing was incomplete. When a handful of donors were compared, the shared fraction of clonotypes was about 5.2% for naive CD4, around 3.5% for naive CD8, more than 2% for memory CD4, and 0.4% for memory CD8. Pairwise subsampling led to the expectation that sequencing depth would affect the degree of clonotype sharing among donors.

TCR CDR3 regions were amplified from genomic DNA by multiplex PCR using the deep immunoSEQ assay. For each cell subset, the extracted genomic DNA was distributed evenly across all wells of several immunoSEQ 96-well plates, and each plate served as one replicate. For sorted subsets, each replicate PCR was loaded with around 220 ng genomic DNA, equivalent to about 30,000 T cell genomes. The purified libraries were quantified using a Qubit 3.0 fluorometer, sized with a Bioanalyzer 2100, and then quantified again using the KAPA Library Quantification kit. A separate single-read 150-cycle Illumina NextSeq 550 flow cell was used to sequence each immunoSEQ 96-well plate. Per the source publication's procedure: Because only junctional sequences without quality scores were contained in the immunoSEQ output, filtering matching that applied to full-length reads could not be performed. Sequences were annotated with PyIR, a Python wrapper for IgBLAST v1.9, using IMGT germline references to assign V/J genes and CDR3. Reads were removed for weak V/J assignments (E-value above 1e-6), missing CDR3, stop codons, out-of-frame junctions, or ambiguous translated residues. V3J clonotypes were defined as sequences sharing an identical inferred V gene, J gene, and CDR3 amino acid sequence. The percentage overlap between two repertoires was calculated by dividing the number of shared unique clonotypes by the size of the smaller repertoire. Repertoire richness was assessed with RTK rarefaction, the Chao1 estimator, and Recon v2.1 estimates of unobserved clonotypes. Generation probabilities were computed with OLGA for all TCRbeta clonotypes obtained by the gDNA method from a few donors. What TCRdb holds here is the immuneACCESS table cut down to in-frame rearrangements. Part of the clones is not present; checked against another copy, under half of the missing clones reflect an unresolved V gene, and the others are unexplained. V and J calls and clone size follow that table, whereas D and trimming were derived from the DNA. Here the sample has 500,000 to 550,000 clones; 90% to 97% occur a single time. In total, the top ten clones hold about 0.068% of the sample.

Note on this clone: It has no known antigen specificity. Base qualities are not at hand, and no much larger clone is one base apart.

The donors were healthy, HIV-negative adults who had no recently reported acute infections or vaccinations. Every donor was a Caucasian adult living in Nashville, Tennessee, USA. CD4+ T cells were enriched by magnetic negative selection, after which naive cells were positively selected on CD45RA and the negative fraction was taken as the memory subset. Blood was obtained by leukapheresis, after which PBMCs were separated by Ficoll-Histopaque density gradient centrifugation and cryopreserved in liquid nitrogen vapor phase. Analytical flow cytometry was used to check the purity and quantity of every magnetically sorted T cell population. Genomic DNA was isolated from every sorted fraction and measured by UV absorbance on a Nanodrop 2000c. For CDR1 and CDR2, the germline V gene (reference sequence) lists SGHKS and YYEKEE. V drops 0 bases and J drops 5 bases, leaving 5 bases in between. The CDR3 has 13 amino acids, counting the end cysteine and phenylalanine. Left in the record is the CDR3 DNA by itself, 39 bases read in frame from the first base.

The sample taken for sequencing was naive CD4+ T cells sorted from blood. The cell subset or site label, read with the paper, signifies: CD45RA+ positively selected. The chain was built from TRBV5-5 and TRBJ2-2; the D gene lacks a confident call. This receptor was obtained from a woman in her 30s in good health. Here is the DNA: TGTGCCAGCAGCTTGGTGGTTACCGGGGAGCTGTTTTTT. It encodes CASSLVVTGELFF.